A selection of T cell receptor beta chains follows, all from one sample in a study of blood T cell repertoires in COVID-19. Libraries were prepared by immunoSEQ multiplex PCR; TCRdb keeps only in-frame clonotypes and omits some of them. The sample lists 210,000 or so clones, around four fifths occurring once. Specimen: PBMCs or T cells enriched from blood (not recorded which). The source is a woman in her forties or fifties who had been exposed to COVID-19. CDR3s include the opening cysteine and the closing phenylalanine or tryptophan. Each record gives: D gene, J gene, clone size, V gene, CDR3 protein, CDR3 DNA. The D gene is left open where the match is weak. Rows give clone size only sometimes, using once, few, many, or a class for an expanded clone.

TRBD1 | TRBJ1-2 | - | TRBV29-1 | CSGRDRSYGYTF | TGCAGCGGCCGGGACAGATCCTATGGCTACACCTTC
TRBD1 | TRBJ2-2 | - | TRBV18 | CASSPRTGNTGELFF | TGTGCCAGCTCCCCGCGGACAGGGAACACCGGGGAGCTGTTTTTT
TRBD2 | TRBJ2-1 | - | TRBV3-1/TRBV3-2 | CASSLAGGVKEQFF | TGTGCCAGCAGTCTAGCGGGGGGGGTCAAAGAGCAGTTCTTC
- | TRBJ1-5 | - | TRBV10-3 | CAIRADSSYQPQHF | TGTGCCATCAGGGCCGACTCGTCTTATCAGCCCCAGCATTTT
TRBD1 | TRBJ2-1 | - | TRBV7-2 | CASSLRSGTGGNEQFF | TGTGCCAGCAGCTTACGTTCCGGGACAGGAGGTAATGAGCAGTTCTTC
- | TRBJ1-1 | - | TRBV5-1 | CASSLGGGSNTEAFF | TGCGCCAGCAGCTTGGGCGGGGGATCGAACACTGAAGCTTTCTTT
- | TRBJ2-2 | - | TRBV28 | CASSSGQPGVGELFF | TGTGCCAGCAGTTCGGGACAGCCGGGGGTCGGGGAGCTGTTTTTT
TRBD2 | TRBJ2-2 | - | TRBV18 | CASSLQRGAGELFF | TGTGCCAGCTCACTCCAACGGGGGGCCGGGGAGCTGTTTTTT
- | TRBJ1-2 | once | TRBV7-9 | CASTPSAGYTF | TGTGCCAGCACCCCATCAGCGGGCTACACCTTC
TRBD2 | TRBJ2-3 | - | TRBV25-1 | CASSGLAGFISTDTQYF | TGTGCCAGCAGTGGACTAGCGGGGTTCATTAGCACAGATACGCAGTATTTT
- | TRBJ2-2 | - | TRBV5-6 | CASSLQGELFF | TGTGCCAGCAGCTTGCAGGGGGAGCTGTTTTTT
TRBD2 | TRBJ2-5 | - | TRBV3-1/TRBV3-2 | CASTSGGPPQYF | TGTGCCAGCACAAGCGGGGGGCCCCCCCAGTACTTC
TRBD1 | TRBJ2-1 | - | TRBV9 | CASSGQGLSYNEQFF | TGTGCCAGCAGCGGACAGGGGCTCTCCTACAATGAGCAGTTCTTC
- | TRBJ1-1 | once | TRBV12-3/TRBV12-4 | CASSLRGYEAFF | TGTGCCAGCAGTTTGCGGGGGTATGAAGCTTTCTTT
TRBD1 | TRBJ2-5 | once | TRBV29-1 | CSVGTGTQYF | TGCAGCGTTGGGACAGGGACCCAGTACTTC
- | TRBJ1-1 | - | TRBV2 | CASGGGAWNTEAFF | TGTGCCAGTGGAGGAGGGGCCTGGAACACTGAAGCTTTCTTT
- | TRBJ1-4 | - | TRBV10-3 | CAISSSGSPNEKLFF | TGTGCCATCAGCAGTTCGGGTTCACCAAATGAAAAACTGTTTTTT
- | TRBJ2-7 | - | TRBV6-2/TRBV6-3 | CASSNRRDIPYEQYF | TGTGCCAGCAGTAACCGCCGGGACATCCCCTACGAGCAGTACTTC
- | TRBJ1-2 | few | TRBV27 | CASSLYPGHFTDGYTF | TGTGCCAGCAGTTTATACCCGGGACACTTTACCGATGGCTACACCTTC
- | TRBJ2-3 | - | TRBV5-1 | CASSLRLTDTQYF | TGCGCCAGCAGCTTGAGACTCACAGATACGCAGTATTTT
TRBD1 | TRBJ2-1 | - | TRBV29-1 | CSVRDRLPNNEQFF | TGCAGCGTTCGGGACAGGTTACCAAACAATGAGCAGTTCTTC
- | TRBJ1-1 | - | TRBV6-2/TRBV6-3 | CASSYAWNTEAFF | TGTGCCAGCAGTTATGCGTGGAACACTGAAGCTTTCTTT
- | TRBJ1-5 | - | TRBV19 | CASSRQVDQPQHF | TGTGCCAGTAGCCGACAGGTGGATCAGCCCCAGCATTTT
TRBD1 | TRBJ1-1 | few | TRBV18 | CASSRTGDTEAFF | TGTGCCAGCTCCCGGACAGGGGACACTGAAGCTTTCTTT